This T cell receptor (beta chain) emerged from a study of technical replicates of blood from a few donors. Repertoires were generated with immunoSEQ multiplex PCR, while TCRdb's copy carries only in-frame clones and drops some. The data hold tens of thousands of clones, with roughly 93% observed a single time. This clone appeared a single time. This CDR3 spans 13 amino acids. J was trimmed by 11 bases and V by 4 bases; bases with no gene match: 10. CDR1 is KGHSH, CDR2 LQKENI, per germline. Material: T cells isolated from PBMCs. The V and J genes are TRBV18 and TRBJ1-1, with 7 bases lining up with TRBD1. The receptor was derived from a human donor in good health. The CDR3 sequence is CASSRGDRANAFF. The CDR3 coding sequence is TGTGCCAGCTCACGAGGAGACAGGGCTAACGCTTTCTTT.